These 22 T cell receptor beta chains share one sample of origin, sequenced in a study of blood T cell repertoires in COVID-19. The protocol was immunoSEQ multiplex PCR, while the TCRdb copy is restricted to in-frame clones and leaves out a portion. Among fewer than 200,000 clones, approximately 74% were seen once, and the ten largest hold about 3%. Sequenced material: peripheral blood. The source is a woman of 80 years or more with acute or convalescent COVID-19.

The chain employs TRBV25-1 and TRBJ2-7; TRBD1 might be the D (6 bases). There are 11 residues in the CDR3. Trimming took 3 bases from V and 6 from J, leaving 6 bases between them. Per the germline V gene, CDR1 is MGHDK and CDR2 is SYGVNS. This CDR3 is CASSETGEQYF. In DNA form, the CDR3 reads TGTGCCAGCAGTGAGACAGGCGAGCAGTACTTC.

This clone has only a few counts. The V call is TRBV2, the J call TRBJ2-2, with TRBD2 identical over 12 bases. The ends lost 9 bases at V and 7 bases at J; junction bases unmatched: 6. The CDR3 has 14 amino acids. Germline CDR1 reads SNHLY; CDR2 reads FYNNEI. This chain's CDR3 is CASRLAGVGGELFF. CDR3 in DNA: TGTGCCAGTCGACTAGCGGGAGTCGGCGGGGAGCTGTTTTTT. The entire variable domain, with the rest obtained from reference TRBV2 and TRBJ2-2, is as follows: EPEVTQTPSHQVTQMGQEVILRCVPISNHLYFYWYRQILGQKVEFLVSFYNNEISEKSEIFDDQFSVERPDGSNFTLKIRSTKLEDSAMYFCASRLAGVGGELFFGEGSRLTVL.

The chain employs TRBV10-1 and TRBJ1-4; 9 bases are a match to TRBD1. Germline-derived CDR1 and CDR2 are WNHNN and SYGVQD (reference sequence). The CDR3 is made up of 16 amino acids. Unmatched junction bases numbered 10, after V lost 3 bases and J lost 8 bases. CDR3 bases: TGCGCCAGCAGTGATCCCGGGACAGGGCCGTGGGAAAAACTGTTTTTT. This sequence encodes CASSDPGTGPWEKLFF.

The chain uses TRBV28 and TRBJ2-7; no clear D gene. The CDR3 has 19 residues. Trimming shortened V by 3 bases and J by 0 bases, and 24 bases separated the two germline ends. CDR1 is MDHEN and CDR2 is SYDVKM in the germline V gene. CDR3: CASSFFPPPVHSSSYEQYF. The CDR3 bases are TGTGCCAGCAGTTTTTTCCCCCCTCCGGTCCACTCTTCCTCCTACGAGCAGTACTTC. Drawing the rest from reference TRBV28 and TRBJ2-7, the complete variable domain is DVKVTQSSRYLVKRTGEKVFLECVQDMDHENMFWYRQDPGLGLRLIYFSYDVKMKEKGDIPEGYSVSREKKERFSLILESASTNQTSMYLCASSFFPPPVHSSSYEQYFGPGTRLTVT.

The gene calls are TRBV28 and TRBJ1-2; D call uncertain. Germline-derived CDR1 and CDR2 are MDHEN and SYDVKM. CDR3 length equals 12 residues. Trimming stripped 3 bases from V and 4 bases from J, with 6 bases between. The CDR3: CASSFAGYGYTF. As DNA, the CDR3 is TGTGCCAGCAGTTTTGCCGGCTATGGCTACACCTTC.

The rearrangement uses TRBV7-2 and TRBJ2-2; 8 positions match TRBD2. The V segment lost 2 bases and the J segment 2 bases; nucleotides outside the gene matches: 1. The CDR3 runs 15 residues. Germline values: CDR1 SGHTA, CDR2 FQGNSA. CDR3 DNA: TGTGCCAGCAGCTTAACTAGCGGAAACACCGGGGAGCTGTTTTTT. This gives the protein CASSLTSGNTGELFF. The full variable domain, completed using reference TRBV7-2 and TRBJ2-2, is GAGVSQSPSNKVTEKGKDVELRCDPISGHTALYWYRQSLGQGLEFLIYFQGNSAPDKSGLPSDRFSAERTGGSVSTLTIQRTQQEDSAVYLCASSLTSGNTGELFFGEGSRLTVL.

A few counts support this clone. CDR3 sequence: CAWSAQGDQPQHF. In DNA, the CDR3 is TGTGCCTGGAGTGCTCAGGGGGATCAGCCCCAGCATTTT. The chain combines TRBV30 with TRBJ1-5; the match to TRBD1 covers 7 bases. V lost 1 base and J lost 5; bases outside the gene matches: 2. Germline assignment: CDR1 GTSNPN and CDR2 SVGIG (reference sequence). This CDR3 spans 13 amino acids.

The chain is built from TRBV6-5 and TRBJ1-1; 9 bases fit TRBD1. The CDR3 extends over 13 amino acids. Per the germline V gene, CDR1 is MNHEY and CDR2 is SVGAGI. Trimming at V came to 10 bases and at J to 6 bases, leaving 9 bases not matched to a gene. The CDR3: CATGTGWLAEAFF. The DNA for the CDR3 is TGTGCCACCGGGACAGGGTGGTTGGCTGAAGCTTTCTTT.

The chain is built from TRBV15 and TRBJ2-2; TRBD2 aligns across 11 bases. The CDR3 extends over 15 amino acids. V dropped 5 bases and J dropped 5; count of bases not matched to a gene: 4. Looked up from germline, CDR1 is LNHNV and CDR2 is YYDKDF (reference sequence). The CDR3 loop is CATSLRTSGTGELFF. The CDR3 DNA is TGTGCCACCAGCTTACGGACTAGCGGGACCGGGGAGCTGTTTTTT.

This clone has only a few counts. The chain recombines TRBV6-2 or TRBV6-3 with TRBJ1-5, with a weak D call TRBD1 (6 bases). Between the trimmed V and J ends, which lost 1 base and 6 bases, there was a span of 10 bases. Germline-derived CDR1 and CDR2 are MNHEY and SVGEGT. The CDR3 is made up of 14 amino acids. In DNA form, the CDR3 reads TGTGCCAGCAGTTACTTCCAGGGGCCTCAGCCCCAGCATTTT. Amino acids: CASSYFQGPQPQHF.

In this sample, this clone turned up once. The CDR3: CASSQGDSGNNEQFF. The DNA of the CDR3 is TGTGCCAGCAGCCAAGGAGATAGCGGAAACAATGAGCAGTTCTTC. This chain joins TRBV3-1 (or the pseudogene TRBV3-2) and TRBJ2-1; tentatively, D is TRBD2 (6 bases). The CDR3 runs to 15 residues. Germline-derived CDR1 and CDR2 are LGHDT and YNNKEL (reference sequence). V was clipped by 1 base and J by 5 bases, with 12 bases between them.

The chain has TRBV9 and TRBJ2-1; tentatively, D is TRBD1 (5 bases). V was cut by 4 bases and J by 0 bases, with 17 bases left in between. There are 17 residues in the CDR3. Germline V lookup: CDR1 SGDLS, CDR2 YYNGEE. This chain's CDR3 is CASSPAIQVSSYNEQFF. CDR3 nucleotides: TGTGCCAGCAGCCCTGCTATACAGGTTAGCTCCTACAATGAGCAGTTCTTC.

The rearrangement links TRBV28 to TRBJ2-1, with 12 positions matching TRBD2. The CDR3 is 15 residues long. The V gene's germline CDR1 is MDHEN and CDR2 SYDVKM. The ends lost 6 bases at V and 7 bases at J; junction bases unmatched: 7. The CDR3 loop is CASSTPTSGRNEQFF. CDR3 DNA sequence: TGTGCCAGCAGCACTCCAACTAGCGGGAGGAATGAGCAGTTCTTC.

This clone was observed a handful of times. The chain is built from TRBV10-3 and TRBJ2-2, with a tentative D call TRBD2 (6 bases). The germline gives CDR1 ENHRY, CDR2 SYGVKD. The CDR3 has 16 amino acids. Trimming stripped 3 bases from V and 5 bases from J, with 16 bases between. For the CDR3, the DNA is TGTGCCATCAGTGACCCTCCCCCCGGGAGAACCGGGGAGCTGTTTTTT. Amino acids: CAISDPPPGRTGELFF.

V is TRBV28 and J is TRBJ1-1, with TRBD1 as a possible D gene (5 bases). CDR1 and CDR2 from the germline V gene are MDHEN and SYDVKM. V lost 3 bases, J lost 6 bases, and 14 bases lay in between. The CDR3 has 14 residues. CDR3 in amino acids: CASSFRGIRPEAFF. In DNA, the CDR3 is TGTGCCAGCAGTTTTCGGGGGATTCGCCCTGAAGCTTTCTTT.

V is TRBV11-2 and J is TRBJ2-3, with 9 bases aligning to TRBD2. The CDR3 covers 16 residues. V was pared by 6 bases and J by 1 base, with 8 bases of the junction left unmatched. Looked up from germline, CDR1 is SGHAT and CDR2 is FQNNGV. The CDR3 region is CASSLGWTSGTDTQYF. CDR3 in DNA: TGTGCCAGCAGTCTAGGTTGGACTAGCGGCACAGATACGCAGTATTTT.

This CDR3 is CASSQEVAGGHEQFF. The CDR3 DNA reads as TGTGCCAGCAGCCAAGAGGTAGCGGGAGGCCATGAGCAGTTCTTC. V gene TRBV4-2 combines with J gene TRBJ2-1; 10 bases map to TRBD2. Germline V gene data show CDR1 as LGHNA and CDR2 as YNFKEQ. This CDR3 has 15 residues. V was clipped by 0 bases and J by 8 bases; unmatched bases: 4.

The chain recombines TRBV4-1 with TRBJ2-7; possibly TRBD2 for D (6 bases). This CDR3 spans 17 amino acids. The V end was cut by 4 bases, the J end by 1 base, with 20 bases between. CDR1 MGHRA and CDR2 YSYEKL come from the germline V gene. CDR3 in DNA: TGCGCCAGCAGCCCACCCGGGAAAACCGGGAGTTCCTACGAGCAGTACTTC. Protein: CASSPPGKTGSSYEQYF.

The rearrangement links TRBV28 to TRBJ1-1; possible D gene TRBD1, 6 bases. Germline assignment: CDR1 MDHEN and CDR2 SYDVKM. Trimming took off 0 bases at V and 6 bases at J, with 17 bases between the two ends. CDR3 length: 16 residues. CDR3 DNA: TGTGCCAGCAGTTTATGGACAGGTAGTATTAGCTCTGAAGCTTTCTTT. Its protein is CASSLWTGSISSEAFF.

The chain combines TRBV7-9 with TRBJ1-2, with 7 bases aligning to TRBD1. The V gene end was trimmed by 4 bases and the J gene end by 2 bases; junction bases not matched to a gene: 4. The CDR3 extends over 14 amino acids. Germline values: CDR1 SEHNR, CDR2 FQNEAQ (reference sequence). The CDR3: CASSSGQTNYGYTF. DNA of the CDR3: TGTGCCAGCAGCTCGGGACAGACAAACTATGGCTACACCTTC.

CDR3 amino acids: CATRTGLEQPQHF. CDR3 nucleotides: TGTGCCACCCGGACAGGCTTGGAACAGCCCCAGCATTTT. V is TRBV6-6 and J is TRBJ1-5; 7 bases are a match to TRBD1. Germline CDR1 and CDR2: MNHNY and SVGAGI (reference sequence). The V segment lost 10 bases and the J segment 7 bases; nucleotides outside the gene matches: 10. The CDR3 has 13 residues.

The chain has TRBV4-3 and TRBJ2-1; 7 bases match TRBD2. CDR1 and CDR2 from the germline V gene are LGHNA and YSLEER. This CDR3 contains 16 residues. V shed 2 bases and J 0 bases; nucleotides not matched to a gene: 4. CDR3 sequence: CASSQQRGSSYNEQFF. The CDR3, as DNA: TGCGCCAGCAGCCAACAACGCGGGAGCTCCTACAATGAGCAGTTCTTC.